Included here is one TCR beta chain sequence, with context. Its antigen is currently unknown. The sample, about 10 milliliters of peripheral blood, was drawn from each donor. The CDR3 sequence is 15 residues long. From germline, CDR1 is SGHAT and CDR2 FQNNGV. Trimming pared 5 bases from V and 11 bases from J, leaving 24 bases between. A second PCR of 7 to 11 cycles used a sample-barcoded 5' primer and a J-beta primer mix. Every single cDNA molecule received a tag from a template-switch adaptor with 12 random nucleotides. Via MiXCR, TCRdb re-called the 5' RACE reads, giving one row per CDR3 protein. The sample yields about 1.8 million distinct CDR3 sequences, less than 50% seen once. The data belong to a study of blood T cells in healthy people across ages. Study-wide results and caveats: While age rose, TCR beta diversity per million T cells dropped in a roughly linear way. In these data, TCR beta diversity tracked strongly with naive T cell percentage.

The specimen sequenced was blood. This clonotype was sampled from a woman aged 40 to 50 in good health. The chain combines TRBV11-2 with TRBJ2-5; perhaps TRBD1 as D (8 bases). CDR3 residues: CASSGAGTGLGEQYF. The CDR3, as DNA: TGTGCCAGCAGCGGAGCCGGGACAGGACTAGGGGAGCAGTACTTC.